The rows below give T cell receptor beta chains drawn from one sample of a study of T cells in Graves' hyperthyroidism and ophthalmopathy. TCRdb fed the multiplex PCR reads into MiXCR, producing one record per CDR3 protein. The data show more than 500,000 distinct CDR3 sequences, with roughly 16% seen just once and 3% to 4.5% held by the top ten. Sequenced sample: blood. The receptors derive from a woman aged 25 to 39 with Graves' hyperthyroidism. Each CDR3 is given without its conserved first and last residue. Not every row has a clone size; where given, it reads once, few, many or a size class.

j_call,v_call,clone_size,cdr3_length,cdr3_aa
TRBJ2-1,TRBV12-3/TRBV12-4,many,13,ASRSGTGGYNEQF
TRBJ1-1,TRBV20-1,many,11,SAPRTGSTEAF
TRBJ2-7,TRBV3-1,.,13,ASSQEIQVSYEQY
TRBJ1-1,TRBV28,many,12,ASSLFQENTEAF
TRBJ2-7,TRBV2,many,12,ASTEGRSSYEQY
TRBJ1-2,TRBV19,few,11,ASTRTGPYGYT
TRBJ1-5,TRBV20-1,few,13,SARAAGRGHQPQH
TRBJ1-2,TRBV4-2,.,11,ASSQGGGLGYT
TRBJ1-3,TRBV20-1,.,13,SARDPTGTGNTIY
TRBJ2-7,TRBV7-3,many,15,ASSYPVGVGRSYEQY
TRBJ2-1,TRBV10-3,.,10,AIRQQDNEQF
TRBJ1-5,TRBV10-2,.,15,ASKEGGTGGTPQPQH
TRBJ2-3,TRBV20-1,many,12,SATGLAATDTQY
TRBJ2-1,TRBV10-1,few,10,ASSGLNNEQF
TRBJ1-1,TRBV12-3/TRBV12-4,many,9,ATTEDTEAF
TRBJ2-2,TRBV12-3/TRBV12-4,many,11,AQGHPNTGELF
TRBJ1-2,TRBV20-1,.,12,SARPLTGPSGYT
TRBJ1-6,TRBV4-1,.,13,ASSRSLREVGSLH
TRBJ2-7,TRBV5-1,many,11,ASSFQRAGEQY
TRBJ1-5,TRBV24-1,many,11,ATSGTQNQPQH